These 3 T cell receptor beta chains were sequenced from one sample in a study of blood T cell repertoires in COVID-19. Here immunoSEQ multiplex PCR was the method, and the copy in TCRdb shows in-frame clones only, minus some. Found here are around 470,000 clones, around 90% of them singletons; the top ten hold more than 0.55%. The sequenced sample was PBMCs or T cells enriched from blood (not recorded which). Every receptor here comes from a man aged 18 to 30 who had recovered from COVID-19.

This rearrangement joins TRBV30 to TRBJ1-1; 8 bases are a match to TRBD1. The CDR3 is 15 residues long. Germline CDR1 is GTSNPN and CDR2 is SVGIG (reference sequence). The trim removed 5 bases at V and 8 bases at J, leaving 16 bases unmatched. As DNA, the CDR3 is TGTGCCTGGGGTTCCGGACAGGGTCCACAACCCGAAGCTTTCTTT. It translates to CAWGSGQGPQPEAFF. Supplemented by reference TRBV30 and TRBJ1-1, the full variable domain reads SQTIHQWPATLVQPVGSPLSLECTVEGTSNPNLYWYRQAAGRGLQLLFYSVGIGQISSEVPQNLSASRPQDRQFILSSKKLLLSDSGFYLCAWGSGQGPQPEAFFGQGTRLTVV.

This rearrangement joins TRBV21-1 to TRBJ1-5. TRBV21-1 is given as a pseudogene. This CDR3 has 17 residues. The CDR3 protein is CASSKALSKDAGQPQHF. As DNA, the CDR3 is TGTGCCAGCAGCAAAGCGCTAAGTAAGGACGCGGGCCAGCCCCAGCATTTT.

This rearrangement joins TRBV5-4 to TRBJ2-2; 11 bases line up with TRBD2. The CDR3 contains 16 residues. J was trimmed by 6 bases and V by 1 base; bases with no gene match: 5. The germline gives CDR1 SGHNT, CDR2 YYREEE (reference sequence). CDR3 coding DNA: TGTGCCAGCAGCTTGCGGCTAGCGGGAGGAGCCGGGGAGCTGTTTTTT. It encodes CASSLRLAGGAGELFF. The entire variable domain, with the rest obtained from reference TRBV5-4 and TRBJ2-2, is as follows: ETGVTQSPTHLIKTRGQQVTLRCSSQSGHNTVSWYQQALGQGPQFIFQYYREEENGRGNFPPRFSGLQFPNYSSELNVNALELDDSALYLCASSLRLAGGAGELFFGEGSRLTVL.